This T cell receptor (beta chain) stems from a study of cytomegalovirus exposure and HLA in healthy donors (dated by TCRdb to about 2017). For context, the study as a whole: According to an earlier analysis of several hundred of the donors, about 179 million T cells yielded 90 million to 130 million unique TCR beta sequences and 250 to 350 Gb of sequence data. An early release covering 550 to 700 HLA-typed donors comprised approximately 290 gigabases of sequencing data and roughly 86 million unique TCR sequences. Of the approximately 370 genotyped donors, approximately 80% were placed in the genetic ancestry cluster associated with self-reported Caucasian donors. The study aimed to test whether cataloging public T cell receptors could reveal signatures of past pathogen exposure. The study used immunosequencing to profile the T cell repertoires of several hundred subjects and linked those repertoires to cytomegalovirus serostatus. A separate validation cohort of about 110 different subjects was used in addition to the roughly 720-subject first cohort. To predict cytomegalovirus infection status, the study brought together high-throughput TCR immunosequencing, statistical association of individual TCRs with disease status, and machine learning. A later analysis re-examined previously published TCR beta repertoires from just over 650 donors and added high-resolution HLA genotyping to investigate patterns of TCR occurrence. In the later analysis, no new phenotypic data were used to find candidate immune exposures; instead, reliance was placed on TCR beta sequences and their occurrence across donors. An earlier analysis of several hundred of the donors applied high-throughput TCR beta sequencing to assess whether each TCR beta V gene segment acted as functional or pseudogenic. Alongside the repertoire data, information on donor age, sex, ethnicity and CMV serostatus was compiled. A later genetic analysis took genome-wide SNP genotypes for about 60% of the roughly 670 donors and used that subset as a discovery cohort. Every repertoire in the discovery cohort had been generated on one and the same sequencing platform. Both class I and class II loci were covered by HLA typing, at four-digit resolution. The number of donors typed differed by locus, with about 629-640 for A, B, C, DRB1 and DQB1, over 500 for DQA1, 600 to 610 for DPA1, and about 450 for DPB1. Five DR-DQ haplotypes were handled as single units for association and clustering, since linkage in the cohort was strong. Across about 370 genotyped donors of the cohort, an average of roughly 200,000 unique TCR beta nucleotide sequences per donor were sequenced, and roughly 20% of those sequences were non-productive.

Receptors were amplified or captured by the immunoSEQ multiplex PCR assay. A mixture of 60 forward primers for TCR Vbeta segments and 13 reverse primers for TCR Jbeta segments was used in the multiplex PCR. A multiplex PCR assay on genomic DNA amplified the CDR3 region of rearranged TCR beta genes. On the Illumina HiSeq System, the amplified TCR beta libraries were sequenced as 87-base-pair reads. The paper's processing steps were these. A later analysis counted approximately 84 million unique TCR beta chains across the 690 or so repertoires, and some 11 million of these chains were shared by at least two donors. Raw reads were error-corrected and collapsed into unique sequences by a nearest-neighbor algorithm in which closely related sequences were merged to remove PCR and sequencing errors. To assign V, D and J gene segments, CDR3 sequences were aligned to IMGT reference sequences. For a sequence to be retained, a match of at least six nucleotides to both a V gene segment and a J gene segment was required. A rearrangement was called productive if the CDR3 had no stop codons and remained in frame with V and J, and every other rearrangement was called non-productive. CDR3 was defined according to IMGT convention as the region running from the second conserved V-encoded cysteine to the conserved J-encoded phenylalanine. The earlier analysis of roughly 590 of the donors excluded sequences that lacked an unambiguous match to a single V gene segment. In an earlier analysis of 587 of the donors, V segments were called functional above 56.7% productive rearrangements and were called segregating when the between-donor standard deviation exceeded 5%. A statistical classification framework was built for diagnosing cytomegalovirus status from the catalog of TCR beta chain sequences. In a later analysis, TCR nucleotide sequences were compared against IMGT/GENE-DB human TR gene sequences so that V and J genes could be assigned. The TCRdist pipeline was used in a later analysis to assign CDR3 sequences and most-parsimonious VDJ recombination scenarios. In a later analysis, each TCR beta chain was defined by its CDR3 amino acid sequence together with its V-gene family, and reads lacking a unique V-gene family were excluded. A later analysis removed 592 highly shared, low-generation-probability nucleotide sequences to deal with suspected cross-contamination and a sequencing artifact. In a later analysis, a clonal expansion index for each public chain was calculated from normalized within-repertoire ranks of inferred template counts. In a later analysis, generation probabilities were computed using a VDJ recombination model fitted to out-of-frame rearrangements, and the results were checked against IGoR. In a later analysis, TCR-TCR, TCR-HLA and TCR-CMV co-occurrence was scored with hypergeometric tests, and a repertoire-size bias correction was applied to TCR pairs. False discovery rates were estimated in a later analysis by permuting HLA or CMV assignments 20 times. In a later analysis, co-occurring TCRs were grouped with DBSCAN, and TCRdist sequence similarity was added when clustering was performed within HLA-allele-positive subsets. Repertoires with fewer than 30,000 or more than 120,000 public chains were left out of co-occurrence clustering, as were five repertoires with anomalous nucleotide sharing. TCRdb limited this immuneACCESS table to in-frame rearrangements with V and J called. A share of clones is missing; checked studies link under half to unresolved V genes, and the rest is unexplained. V and J calls and clone size come straight from that table; D and trimming were deduced from the DNA. The sample includes 100,000 to 150,000 clones, with approximately 79% observed a single time. Approximately 3.8% of the sample belongs to the ten largest clones.

The cohort comprised fewer than 750 healthy bone marrow donors. At the time of sampling, all cohort members were nominally healthy, though unrecorded immune exposures were likely present. The donor was CMV seronegative and belonged to the group of several hundred seronegative cohort members. Every donor gave a peripheral blood sample, and the peripheral blood mononuclear cells from that sample were used for TCR beta sequencing. Genomic DNA extraction from the blood cell samples was performed with the Qiagen DNeasy Blood Extraction Kit. The research as a whole found: The study listed 150 to 200 TCR beta chains as associated with cytomegalovirus. A further reported finding was that TCR beta sequences accurately predicted the HLA-A and HLA-B alleles for most subjects in the first cohort. This cohort had only TCR beta chains sequenced, and the lack of alpha or paired-chain data limited which features could be detected. According to a later genetic analysis, donors in an Asian-associated ancestry cluster had fewer N-insertions in productive TCRs than the approximately 690-donor mean. Assigning TCR associations to individual alleles was difficult when HLA alleles, especially DR and DQ, strongly co-occurred. Because HLA typing was unavailable for some donors at each locus, only the typed subset was used in association tests. Roughly uniform sequencing depth across donors was assumed in presence/absence analyses, although this assumption may not hold. According to a later analysis, TCR association rates differed among HLA loci, with DRB1 alleles showing the most associated TCRs and HLA-C alleles showing the fewest. Because counts were too low, some 17 rarely observed V segments, including chromosome 9 orphons, were left out of the earlier analysis of about 500 of the donors. The sequencing pipeline was judged likely to have produced a cluster of highly shared sequence variants as a technical artifact. An earlier analysis of approximately 570 of the donors showed that most TCR beta V segments appeared in productive rearrangements either about 87% or about 30% of the time, which broadly matched IMGT annotations. According to the authors, the approach could potentially be generalized to other disease states and immunological phenotypes. In a later analysis, 15,000 to 20,000 TCR beta sequences were associated with specific HLA alleles at a false discovery rate of 0.05. In a later analysis, most CMV-associated TCR beta chains were found to appear HLA-restricted, with HLA associations seemingly driven largely by CMV exposure. Across donors, most TCR sequences were observed very rarely, whereas some public TCRs were present in many individuals. A later analysis reported that several top co-occurrence clusters appeared linked to parvovirus B19, influenza, CMV and Epstein-Barr virus. A later analysis found that HLA-associated TCR beta chains were more clonally expanded and had lower generation probabilities than equally common non-associated chains. CMV serostatus was the only immune exposure information available for the cohort. The classifier was reported to diagnose cytomegalovirus status with high specificity and sensitivity in both the original and validation cohorts. Linkage disequilibrium might explain the correlated functional status among segregating V segments, but an unknown experimental factor could not be ruled out. A later genetic analysis associated a missense DCLRE1C variant with V-gene and J-gene trimming of TCR beta chains, and an independent cohort replicated the association. The 87-base-pair reads could not distinguish some IMGT-functional V segments, including TRBV6-2 and TRBV6-3, so those segments were excluded. In vitro tests confirmed that a few of the cytomegalovirus-associated TCR beta chains recognize cytomegalovirus antigens.

From the cysteine through the phenylalanine, the CDR3 covers 13 amino acids. Kept here is only the CDR3 DNA, which spans 39 bases and is read in frame from base 1. The trim is 3 bases for V and 1 base for J, with a gap of 6 bases between the germline ends. Sequences GTSNPN (CDR1) and SVGIG (CDR2) are obtained from the germline V gene (reference sequence). Remarks on this clone: What antigen it recognizes has not been identified. No base quality information exists; no much larger clone differs at one position.

The TCR comes from a man aged 25 to 45 in good health and CMV-seronegative. The V and J segments used are TRBV30 and TRBJ2-2, with TRBD1 perhaps the D gene, on 6 matching bases. Sequenced sample: PBMCs. The CDR3 region reads CAWRGQNTGELFF. DNA sequence: TGTGCCTGGAGGGGACAGAACACCGGGGAGCTGTTTTTT.